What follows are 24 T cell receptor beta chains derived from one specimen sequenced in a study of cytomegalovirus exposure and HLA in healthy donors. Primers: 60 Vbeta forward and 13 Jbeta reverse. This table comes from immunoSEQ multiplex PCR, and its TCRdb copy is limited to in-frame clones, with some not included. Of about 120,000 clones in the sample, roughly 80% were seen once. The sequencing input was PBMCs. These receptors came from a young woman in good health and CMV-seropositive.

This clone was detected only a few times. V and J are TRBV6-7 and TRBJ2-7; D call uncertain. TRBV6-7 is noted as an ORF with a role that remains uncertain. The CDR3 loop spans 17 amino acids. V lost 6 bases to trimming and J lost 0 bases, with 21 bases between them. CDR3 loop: CASSPFESPLSSYEQYF. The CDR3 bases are TGTGCCAGCAGCCCTTTCGAGAGCCCCCTGAGCTCCTACGAGCAGTACTTC.

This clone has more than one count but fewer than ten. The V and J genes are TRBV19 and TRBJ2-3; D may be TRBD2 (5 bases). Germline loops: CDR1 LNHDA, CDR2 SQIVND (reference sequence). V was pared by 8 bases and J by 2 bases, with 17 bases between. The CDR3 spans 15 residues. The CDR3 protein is CASGRGSTFTDTQYF. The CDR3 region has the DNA TGTGCCAGTGGGAGAGGCAGCACCTTCACAGATACGCAGTATTTT.

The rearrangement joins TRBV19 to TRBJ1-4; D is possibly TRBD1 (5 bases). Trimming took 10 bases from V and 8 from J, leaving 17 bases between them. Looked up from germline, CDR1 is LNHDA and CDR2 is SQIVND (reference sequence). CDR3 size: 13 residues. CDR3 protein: CATNTHKGEKLFF. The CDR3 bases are TGTGCCACCAACACCCACAAGGGGGAAAAACTGTTTTTT. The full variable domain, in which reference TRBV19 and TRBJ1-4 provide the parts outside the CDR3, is DGGITQSPKYLFRKEGQNVTLSCEQNLNHDAMYWYRQDPGQGLRLIYYSQIVNDFQKGDIAEGYSVSREKKESFPLTVTSAQKNPTAFYLCATNTHKGEKLFFGSGTQLSVL.

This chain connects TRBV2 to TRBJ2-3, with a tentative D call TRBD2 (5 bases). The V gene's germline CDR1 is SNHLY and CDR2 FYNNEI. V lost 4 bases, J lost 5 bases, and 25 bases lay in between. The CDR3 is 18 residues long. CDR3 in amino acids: CASSAYGGLGPLGDTQYF. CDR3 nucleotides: TGTGCCAGCAGTGCATATGGCGGGTTAGGACCTCTGGGAGATACGCAGTATTTT.

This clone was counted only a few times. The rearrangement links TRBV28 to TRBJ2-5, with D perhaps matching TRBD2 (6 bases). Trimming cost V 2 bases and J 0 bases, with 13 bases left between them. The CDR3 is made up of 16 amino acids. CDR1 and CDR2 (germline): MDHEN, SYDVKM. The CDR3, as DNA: TGTGCCAGCAGTTTACATGGCAGGGAGGACCAAGAGACCCAGTACTTC. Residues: CASSLHGREDQETQYF.

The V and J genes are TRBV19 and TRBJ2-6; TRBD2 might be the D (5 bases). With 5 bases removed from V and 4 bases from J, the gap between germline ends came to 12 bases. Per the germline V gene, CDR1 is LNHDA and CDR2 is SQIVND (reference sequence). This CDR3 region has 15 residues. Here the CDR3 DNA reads TGTGCCAGTAGTCCCAAGAGGGCCGGGGCCAACGTCCTGACTTTC. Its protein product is CASSPKRAGANVLTF.

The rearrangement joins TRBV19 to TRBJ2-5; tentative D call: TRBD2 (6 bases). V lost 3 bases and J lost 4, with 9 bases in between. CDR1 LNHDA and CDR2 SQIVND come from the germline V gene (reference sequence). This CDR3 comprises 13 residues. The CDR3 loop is CASSILGLETQYF. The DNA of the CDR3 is TGTGCCAGTAGTATTTTGGGACTAGAGACCCAGTACTTC.

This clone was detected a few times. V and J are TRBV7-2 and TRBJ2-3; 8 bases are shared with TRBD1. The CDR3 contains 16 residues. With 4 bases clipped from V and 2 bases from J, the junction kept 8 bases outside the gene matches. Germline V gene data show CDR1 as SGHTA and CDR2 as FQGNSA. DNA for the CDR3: TGTGCCAGCAGCTGGGGTGGACAGGGTGCCACAGATACGCAGTATTTT. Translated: CASSWGGQGATDTQYF.

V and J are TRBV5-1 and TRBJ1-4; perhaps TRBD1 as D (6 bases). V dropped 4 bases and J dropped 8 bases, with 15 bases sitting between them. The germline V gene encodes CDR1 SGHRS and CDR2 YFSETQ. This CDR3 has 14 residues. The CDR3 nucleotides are TGCGCCAGCAGCATGCAGGGGCGTGGAGAAAAACTGTTTTTT. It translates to CASSMQGRGEKLFF.

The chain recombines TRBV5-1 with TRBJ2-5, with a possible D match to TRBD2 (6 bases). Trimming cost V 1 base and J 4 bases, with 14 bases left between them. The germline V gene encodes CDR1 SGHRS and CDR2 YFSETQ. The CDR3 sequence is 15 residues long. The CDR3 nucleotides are TGCGCCAGCAGCTTGTATGGCGGGGATGGAGAGACCCAGTACTTC. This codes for CASSLYGGDGETQYF.

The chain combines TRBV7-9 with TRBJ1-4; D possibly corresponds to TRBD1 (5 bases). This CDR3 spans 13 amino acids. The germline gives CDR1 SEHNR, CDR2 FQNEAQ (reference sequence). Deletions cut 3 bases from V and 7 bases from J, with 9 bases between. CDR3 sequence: CASSFGGSEKLFF. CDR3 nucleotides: TGTGCCAGCAGCTTCGGGGGGAGTGAAAAACTGTTTTTT.

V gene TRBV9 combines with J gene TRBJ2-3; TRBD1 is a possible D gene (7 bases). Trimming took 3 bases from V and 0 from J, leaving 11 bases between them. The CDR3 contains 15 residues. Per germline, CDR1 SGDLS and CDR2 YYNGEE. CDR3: CASSGQGGSTDTQYF. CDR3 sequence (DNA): TGTGCCAGCAGCGGCCAGGGGGGAAGCACAGATACGCAGTATTTT.

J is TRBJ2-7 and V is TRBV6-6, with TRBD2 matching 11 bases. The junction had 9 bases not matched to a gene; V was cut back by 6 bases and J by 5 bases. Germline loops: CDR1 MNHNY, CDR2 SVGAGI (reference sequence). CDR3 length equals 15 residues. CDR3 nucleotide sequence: TGTGCCAGCAGAGTAGCGGGGGGGCCACCCCACGAGCAGTACTTC. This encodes CASRVAGGPPHEQYF.

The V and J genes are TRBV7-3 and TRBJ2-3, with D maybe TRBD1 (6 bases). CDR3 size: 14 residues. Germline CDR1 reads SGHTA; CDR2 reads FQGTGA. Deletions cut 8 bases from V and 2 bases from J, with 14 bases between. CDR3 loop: CASAPDSNTDTQYF. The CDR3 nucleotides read TGTGCCAGCGCCCCGGACAGCAACACAGATACGCAGTATTTT. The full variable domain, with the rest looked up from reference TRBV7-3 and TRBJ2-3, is GAGVSQTPSNKVTEKGKYVELRCDPISGHTALYWYRQSLGQGPEFLIYFQGTGAADDSGLPNDRFFAVRPEGSVSTLKIQRTERGDSAVYLCASAPDSNTDTQYFGPGTRLTVL.

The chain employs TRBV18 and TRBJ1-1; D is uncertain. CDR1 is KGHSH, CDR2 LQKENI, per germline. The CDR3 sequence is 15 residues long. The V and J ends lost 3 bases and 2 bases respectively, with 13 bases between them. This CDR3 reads CASSPRQWANTEAFF. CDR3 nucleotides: TGTGCCAGCTCACCTCGTCAGTGGGCTAACACTGAAGCTTTCTTT.

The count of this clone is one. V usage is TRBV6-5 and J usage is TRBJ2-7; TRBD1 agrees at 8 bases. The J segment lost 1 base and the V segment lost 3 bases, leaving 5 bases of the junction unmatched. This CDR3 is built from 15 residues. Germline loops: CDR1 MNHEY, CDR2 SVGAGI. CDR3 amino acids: CASSYGTGPSYEQYF. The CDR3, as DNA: TGTGCCAGCAGTTATGGGACAGGCCCTTCCTACGAGCAGTACTTC.

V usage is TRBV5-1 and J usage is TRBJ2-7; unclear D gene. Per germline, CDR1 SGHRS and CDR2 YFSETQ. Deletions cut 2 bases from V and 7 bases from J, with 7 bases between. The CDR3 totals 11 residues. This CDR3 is CASSFDREQYF. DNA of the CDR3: TGCGCCAGCAGCTTCGATCGGGAGCAGTACTTC.

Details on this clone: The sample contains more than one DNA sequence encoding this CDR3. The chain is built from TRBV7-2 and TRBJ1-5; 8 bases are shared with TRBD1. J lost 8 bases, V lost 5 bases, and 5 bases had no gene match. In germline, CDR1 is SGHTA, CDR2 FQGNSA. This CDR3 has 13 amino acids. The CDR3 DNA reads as TGTGCCAGCAGCCCAGACAGGGGCAAGCCCCAGCATTTT. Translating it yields CASSPDRGKPQHF.

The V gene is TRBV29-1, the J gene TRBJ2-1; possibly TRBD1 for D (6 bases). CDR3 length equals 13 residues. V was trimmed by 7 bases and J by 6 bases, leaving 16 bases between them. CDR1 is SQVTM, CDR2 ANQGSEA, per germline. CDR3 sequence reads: CSARRGSLNEQFF. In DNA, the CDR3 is TGCAGCGCCAGAAGGGGGTCCCTCAATGAGCAGTTCTTC.

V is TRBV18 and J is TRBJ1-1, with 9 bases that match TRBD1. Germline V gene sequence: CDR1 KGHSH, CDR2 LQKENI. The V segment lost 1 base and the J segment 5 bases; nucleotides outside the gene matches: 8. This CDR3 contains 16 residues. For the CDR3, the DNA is TGTGCCAGCTCACCACGGGGACAGGGTGATAGGACTGAAGCTTTCTTT. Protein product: CASSPRGQGDRTEAFF.

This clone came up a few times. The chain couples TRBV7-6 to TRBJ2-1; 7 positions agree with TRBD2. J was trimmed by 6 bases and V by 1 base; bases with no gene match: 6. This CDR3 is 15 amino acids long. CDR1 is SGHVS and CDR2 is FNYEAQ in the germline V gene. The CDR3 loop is CASSLDPASGNEQFF. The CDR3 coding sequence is TGTGCCAGCAGCTTAGATCCGGCTAGCGGCAATGAGCAGTTCTTC.

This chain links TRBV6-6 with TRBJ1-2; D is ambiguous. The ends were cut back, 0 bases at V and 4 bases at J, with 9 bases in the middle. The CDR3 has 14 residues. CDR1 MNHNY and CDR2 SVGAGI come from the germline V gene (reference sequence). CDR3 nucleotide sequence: TGTGCCAGCAGTTACTCGGGAGGGTCCTATGGCTACACCTTC. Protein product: CASSYSGGSYGYTF.

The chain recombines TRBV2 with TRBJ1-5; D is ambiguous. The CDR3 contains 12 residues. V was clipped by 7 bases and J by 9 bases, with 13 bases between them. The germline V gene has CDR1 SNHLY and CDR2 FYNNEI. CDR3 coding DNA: TGTGCCAGCACAGGATTCGCGGGGCCCCAGCATTTT. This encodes CASTGFAGPQHF.

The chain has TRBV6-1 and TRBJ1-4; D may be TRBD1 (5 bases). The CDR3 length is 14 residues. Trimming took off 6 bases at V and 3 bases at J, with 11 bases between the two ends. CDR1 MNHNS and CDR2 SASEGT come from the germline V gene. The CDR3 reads CASRTGRSNEKLFF. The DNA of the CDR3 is TGTGCCAGCAGAACAGGACGGTCTAATGAAAAACTGTTTTTT.